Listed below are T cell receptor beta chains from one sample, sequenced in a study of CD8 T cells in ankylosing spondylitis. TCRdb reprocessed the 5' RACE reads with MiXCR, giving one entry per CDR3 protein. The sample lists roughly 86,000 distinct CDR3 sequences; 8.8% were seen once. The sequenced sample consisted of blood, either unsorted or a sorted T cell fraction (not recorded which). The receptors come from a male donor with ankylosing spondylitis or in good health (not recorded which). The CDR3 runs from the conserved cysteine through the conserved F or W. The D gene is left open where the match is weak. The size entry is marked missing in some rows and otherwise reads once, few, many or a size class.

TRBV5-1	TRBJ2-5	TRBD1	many	TGCGCCAGCAGCTTACACGACAGGGAAGGAGAGACCCAGTACTTC	CASSLHDREGETQYF
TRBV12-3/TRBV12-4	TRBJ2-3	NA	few	TGTGCCAGCAGTTGGACCCTCACAGATACGCAGTATTTT	CASSWTLTDTQYF
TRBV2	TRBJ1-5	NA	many	TGTGCCAGCCGGAGACAGGTAGAGAATCAGCCCCAGCATTTT	CASRRQVENQPQHF
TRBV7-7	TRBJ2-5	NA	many	TGTGCTAGCAGCCCGGGCGGTCAAGGGACCCAGTACTTC	CASSPGGQGTQYF
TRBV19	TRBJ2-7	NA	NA	TGTGCCAGTAGTCTGGGAGGCAGGTTCAACGAGCAGTACTTC	CASSLGGRFNEQYF
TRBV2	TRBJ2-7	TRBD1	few	TGTGCCAGCAGTGAATGGGGACAGACAGCCTACGAGCAGTACTTC	CASSEWGQTAYEQYF
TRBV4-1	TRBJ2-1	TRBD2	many	TGCGCCAGCAGCTATTCGGGACTAGCGGGGGCCCGCTCCTACAATGAGCAGTTCTTC	CASSYSGLAGARSYNEQFF
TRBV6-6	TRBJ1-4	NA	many	TGTGCCAGCAGTTACTCCGAGGCAACTAATGAAAAACTGTTTTTT	CASSYSEATNEKLFF
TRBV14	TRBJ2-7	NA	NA	TGTGCCAGCAGCCAAGAAGTGTCGCCAGGGTATAACTACGAGCAGTACTTC	CASSQEVSPGYNYEQYF
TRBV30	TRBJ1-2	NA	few	TGTGCCTGGAGTGTAGACCAGGGAGACTACACCTTC	CAWSVDQGDYTF
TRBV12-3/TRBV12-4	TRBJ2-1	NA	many	TGTGCCAGCACCACCCGGGGGGCCGGGCGTGAGCAGTTCTTC	CASTTRGAGREQFF
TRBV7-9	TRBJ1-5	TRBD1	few	TGTGCCAGCAGCTCGACGGGACAGGGGGATCAGCCCCAGCATTTT	CASSSTGQGDQPQHF
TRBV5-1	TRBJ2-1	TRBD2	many	TGCGCCAGCAGCTTTCGTCCGGGACTAGACAATGAGCAGTTCTTC	CASSFRPGLDNEQFF
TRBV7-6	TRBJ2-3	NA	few	TGTGCCAGCAGCTCCGAAGCAGCCTTTCGCGGAGATACGCAGTATTTT	CASSSEAAFRGDTQYF
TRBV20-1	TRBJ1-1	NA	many	TGCAGTGCGACGACAGTCATGAACACTGAAGCTTTCTTT	CSATTVMNTEAFF
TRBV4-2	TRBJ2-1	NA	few	TGTGCCAGCAGCCAAGATCTGGGAGACGGCTACAATGAGCAGTTCTTC	CASSQDLGDGYNEQFF
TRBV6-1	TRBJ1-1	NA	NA	TGTGCCAGCAGTGAAGTCATAAGTGGGGTGTCCCTTGGCACTGAAGCTTTCTTT	CASSEVISGVSLGTEAFF
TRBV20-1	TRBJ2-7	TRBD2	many	TGCAGTGCTAGACCCCGATCTAGCGGGGGGAGTTACGAGCAGTACTTC	CSARPRSSGGSYEQYF
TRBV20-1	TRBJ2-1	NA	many	TGCAGTGCTAGTGGAATAAGCGGGCTATCCTACAATGAGCAGTTCTTC	CSASGISGLSYNEQFF
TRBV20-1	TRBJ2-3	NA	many	TGCAGTGCTGGGACTCCAAGCACAGATACGCAGTATTTT	CSAGTPSTDTQYF
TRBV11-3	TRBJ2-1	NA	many	TGTGCCAGCAGCTTAGGACGGGGTAAAATCAATGAGCAGTTCTTC	CASSLGRGKINEQFF
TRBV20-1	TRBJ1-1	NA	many	TGCAGTGCTAGAGATTCCAGGGGAGGCACTGAAGCTTTCTTT	CSARDSRGGTEAFF
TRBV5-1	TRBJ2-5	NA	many	TGCGCCAGCGGAAGAACGTACCAAGAGACCCAGTACTTC	CASGRTYQETQYF
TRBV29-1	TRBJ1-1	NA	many	TGCAGCGTTCAGGAAGGAGTGAACACTGAAGCTTTCTTT	CSVQEGVNTEAFF
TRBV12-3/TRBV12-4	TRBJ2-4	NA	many	TGTGCCAGCAGTTTAGGACACCCGGGAAACATTCAGTACTTC	CASSLGHPGNIQYF
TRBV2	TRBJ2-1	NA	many	TGTGCCAGCAGTAGCGTCCTATACAATGAGCAGTTCTTC	CASSSVLYNEQFF
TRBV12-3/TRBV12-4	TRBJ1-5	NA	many	TGTGCCAGCAGTTTGGGGGAGAATGGCAATCAGCCCCAGCATTTT	CASSLGENGNQPQHF
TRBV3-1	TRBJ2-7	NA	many	TGTGCCAGCAGCCATGTTCCGGACCAATACGAGCAGTACTTC	CASSHVPDQYEQYF
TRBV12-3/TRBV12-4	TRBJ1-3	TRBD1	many	TGTGCCAGCAGCCAGGGGGGATCCTCTGGAAACACCATATATTTT	CASSQGGSSGNTIYF
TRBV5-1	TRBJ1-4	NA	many	TGCGCCAGCAGCAAAATGGGACACCCAGGAGGTGTCGAAAAACTGTTTTTT	CASSKMGHPGGVEKLFF
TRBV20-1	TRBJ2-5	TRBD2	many	TGCAGTGCTAGTTTGGCTAGCGGGGACCTGTACCAAGAGACCCAGTACTTC	CSASLASGDLYQETQYF
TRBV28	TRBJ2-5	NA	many	TGTGCCAGCAGCCGTTCTAGCTTACAAGAGACCCAGTACTTC	CASSRSSLQETQYF
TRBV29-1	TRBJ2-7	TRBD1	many	TGCAGCGTTGAGGGGACAGGGGGCGAGTACGAGCAGTACTTC	CSVEGTGGEYEQYF
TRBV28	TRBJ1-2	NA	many	TGTGCCAGCAGTGAACCGGGATTTGCCTATGGCTACACCTTC	CASSEPGFAYGYTF
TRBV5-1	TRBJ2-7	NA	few	TGCGCCAGCAGCCCATCCCCGAGCTCGCGCTACGAGCAGTACTTC	CASSPSPSSRYEQYF
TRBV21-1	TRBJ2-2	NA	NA	TGTGCCAGCAGCAAAGCGCGTCCGGGACAGTCGACCGGGGAGCTGTTTTTT	CASSKARPGQSTGELFF
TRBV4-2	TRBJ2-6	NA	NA	TGTGCCAGCAGCCAATCAGAGAGCTCTGGGGCCAACGTCCTGACTTTC	CASSQSESSGANVLTF
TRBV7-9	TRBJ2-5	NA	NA	TGTGCCAGCAGCTTAGCCCAGGGCGAGACCCAGTACTTC	CASSLAQGETQYF
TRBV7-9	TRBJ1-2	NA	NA	TGTGCCAGCAGCTTAGAGGGTTTTCTCTATGGCTACACCTTC	CASSLEGFLYGYTF